Sequencing of this T cell receptor beta chain was carried out in a study of human T cells and chemical hapten exposure. Study as a whole: Weekly administration of diphenylcyclopropenone to the scalp of patients continued throughout the approximately 26-week study.

CDR3 length: 15 amino acids. Germline-derived CDR1 and CDR2 are MDHEN and SYDVKM. Regarding time point: patch test 1, 2 weeks after DPC sensitization. Treatment given: therapeutic diphenylcyclopropenone sensitization with weekly scalp DPC. This clonotype came up a few times. Its antigen remains unknown. The junction shows a germline mismatch at one end, possibly a read error. TCRdb re-derived calls from the RACE reads in MiXCR, one entry per CDR3 protein. The sample includes tens of thousands of distinct CDR3 sequences, approximately 29% seen only once; the top ten take about 9.6%. Whole-study results and caveats: Higher patch test scores went with higher counts of PT1 expanded TCRs.

The source is a middle-aged man with alopecia areata. Some clones in this sample may be carry-over from other donors' samples. V and J are TRBV28 and TRBJ2-6; perhaps TRBD1 as D (6 bases). This specimen consisted of whole blood, obtained in connection with sensitization to the hapten diphenylcyclopropenone (DPC). The CDR3 DNA reads as TGTGCCGGCAGTCCAGGGGCTACCGGGGCCAACGTCCTGACTTTC. Protein: CAGSPGATGANVLTF.